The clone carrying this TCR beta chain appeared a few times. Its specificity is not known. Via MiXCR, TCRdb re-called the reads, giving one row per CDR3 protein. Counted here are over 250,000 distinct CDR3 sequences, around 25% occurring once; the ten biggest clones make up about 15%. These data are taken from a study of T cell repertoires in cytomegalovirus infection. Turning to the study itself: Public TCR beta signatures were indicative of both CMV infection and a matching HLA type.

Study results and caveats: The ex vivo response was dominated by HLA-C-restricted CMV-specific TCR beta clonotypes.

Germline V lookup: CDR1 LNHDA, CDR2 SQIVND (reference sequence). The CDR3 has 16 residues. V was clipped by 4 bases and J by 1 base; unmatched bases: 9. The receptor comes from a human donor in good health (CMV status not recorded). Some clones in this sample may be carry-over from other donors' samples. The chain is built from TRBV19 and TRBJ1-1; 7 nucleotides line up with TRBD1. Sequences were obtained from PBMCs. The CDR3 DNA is TGTGCCAGTAGTACCGACAGGGTCCGCGGGAACACTGAAGCTTTCTTT. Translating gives CASSTDRVRGNTEAFF. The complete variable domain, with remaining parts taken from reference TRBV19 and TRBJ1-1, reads DGGITQSPKYLFRKEGQNVTLSCEQNLNHDAMYWYRQDPGQGLRLIYYSQIVNDFQKGDIAEGYSVSREKKESFPLTVTSAQKNPTAFYLCASSTDRVRGNTEAFFGQGTRLTVV.